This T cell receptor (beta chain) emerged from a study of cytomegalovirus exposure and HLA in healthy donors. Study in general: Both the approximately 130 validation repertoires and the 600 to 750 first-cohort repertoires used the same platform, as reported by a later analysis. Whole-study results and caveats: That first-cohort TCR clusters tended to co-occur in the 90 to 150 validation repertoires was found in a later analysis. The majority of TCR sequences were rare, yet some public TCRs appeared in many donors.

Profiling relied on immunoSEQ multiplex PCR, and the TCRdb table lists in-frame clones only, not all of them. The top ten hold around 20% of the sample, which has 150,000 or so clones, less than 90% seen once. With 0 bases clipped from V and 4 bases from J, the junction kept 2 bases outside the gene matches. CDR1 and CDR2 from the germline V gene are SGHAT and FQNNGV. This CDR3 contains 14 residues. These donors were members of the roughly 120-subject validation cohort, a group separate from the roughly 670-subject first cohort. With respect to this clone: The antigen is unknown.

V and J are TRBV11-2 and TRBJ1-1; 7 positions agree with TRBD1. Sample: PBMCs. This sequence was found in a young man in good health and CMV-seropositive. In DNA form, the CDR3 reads TGTGCCAGCAGCTTAGAGGCAGGGGGCACTGAAGCTTTCTTT. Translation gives CASSLEAGGTEAFF.